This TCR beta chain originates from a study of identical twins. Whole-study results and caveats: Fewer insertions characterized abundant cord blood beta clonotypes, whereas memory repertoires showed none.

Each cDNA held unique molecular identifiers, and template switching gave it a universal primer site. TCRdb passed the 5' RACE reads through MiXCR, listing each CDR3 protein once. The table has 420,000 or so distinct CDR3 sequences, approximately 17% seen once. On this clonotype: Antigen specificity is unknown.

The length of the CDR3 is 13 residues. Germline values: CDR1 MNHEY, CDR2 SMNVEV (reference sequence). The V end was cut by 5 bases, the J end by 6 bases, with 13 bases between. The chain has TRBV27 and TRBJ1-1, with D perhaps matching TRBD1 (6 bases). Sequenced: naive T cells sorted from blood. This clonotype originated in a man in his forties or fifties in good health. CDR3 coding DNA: TGTGCCAGCAGTCTGGGGACAAACGCTGAAGCTTTCTTT. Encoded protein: CASSLGTNAEAFF.